Here is one TCR beta chain with its context. Sequencing used immunoSEQ multiplex PCR; TCRdb keeps in-frame clones, though not all of them. Of 90,000 to 100,000 clones listed, about 71% are singletons. Germline V lookup: CDR1 LGHNA, CDR2 YSLEER. The CDR3 is 13 amino acids. Trimming stripped 4 bases from V and 7 bases from J, with 14 bases between. The data belong to a study of blood T cell repertoires in COVID-19. Study overall: Specimens from acute and convalescent COVID-19 originated in the United States, Italy and Spain. T cells, B-cell-depleted T cells, or PBMCs provided the cDNA or gDNA that served as material.

This rearrangement joins TRBV4-3 to TRBJ2-7; D perhaps matches TRBD1 (6 bases). This clonotype originated in a woman in her sixties or seventies in a cohort sampled during active or convalescent COVID-19. The sample comprised peripheral blood. In DNA form, the CDR3 reads TGCGCCAGCAGCCCATCCTGGACAGAGGAGCAGTACTTC. Its translation is CASSPSWTEEQYF.